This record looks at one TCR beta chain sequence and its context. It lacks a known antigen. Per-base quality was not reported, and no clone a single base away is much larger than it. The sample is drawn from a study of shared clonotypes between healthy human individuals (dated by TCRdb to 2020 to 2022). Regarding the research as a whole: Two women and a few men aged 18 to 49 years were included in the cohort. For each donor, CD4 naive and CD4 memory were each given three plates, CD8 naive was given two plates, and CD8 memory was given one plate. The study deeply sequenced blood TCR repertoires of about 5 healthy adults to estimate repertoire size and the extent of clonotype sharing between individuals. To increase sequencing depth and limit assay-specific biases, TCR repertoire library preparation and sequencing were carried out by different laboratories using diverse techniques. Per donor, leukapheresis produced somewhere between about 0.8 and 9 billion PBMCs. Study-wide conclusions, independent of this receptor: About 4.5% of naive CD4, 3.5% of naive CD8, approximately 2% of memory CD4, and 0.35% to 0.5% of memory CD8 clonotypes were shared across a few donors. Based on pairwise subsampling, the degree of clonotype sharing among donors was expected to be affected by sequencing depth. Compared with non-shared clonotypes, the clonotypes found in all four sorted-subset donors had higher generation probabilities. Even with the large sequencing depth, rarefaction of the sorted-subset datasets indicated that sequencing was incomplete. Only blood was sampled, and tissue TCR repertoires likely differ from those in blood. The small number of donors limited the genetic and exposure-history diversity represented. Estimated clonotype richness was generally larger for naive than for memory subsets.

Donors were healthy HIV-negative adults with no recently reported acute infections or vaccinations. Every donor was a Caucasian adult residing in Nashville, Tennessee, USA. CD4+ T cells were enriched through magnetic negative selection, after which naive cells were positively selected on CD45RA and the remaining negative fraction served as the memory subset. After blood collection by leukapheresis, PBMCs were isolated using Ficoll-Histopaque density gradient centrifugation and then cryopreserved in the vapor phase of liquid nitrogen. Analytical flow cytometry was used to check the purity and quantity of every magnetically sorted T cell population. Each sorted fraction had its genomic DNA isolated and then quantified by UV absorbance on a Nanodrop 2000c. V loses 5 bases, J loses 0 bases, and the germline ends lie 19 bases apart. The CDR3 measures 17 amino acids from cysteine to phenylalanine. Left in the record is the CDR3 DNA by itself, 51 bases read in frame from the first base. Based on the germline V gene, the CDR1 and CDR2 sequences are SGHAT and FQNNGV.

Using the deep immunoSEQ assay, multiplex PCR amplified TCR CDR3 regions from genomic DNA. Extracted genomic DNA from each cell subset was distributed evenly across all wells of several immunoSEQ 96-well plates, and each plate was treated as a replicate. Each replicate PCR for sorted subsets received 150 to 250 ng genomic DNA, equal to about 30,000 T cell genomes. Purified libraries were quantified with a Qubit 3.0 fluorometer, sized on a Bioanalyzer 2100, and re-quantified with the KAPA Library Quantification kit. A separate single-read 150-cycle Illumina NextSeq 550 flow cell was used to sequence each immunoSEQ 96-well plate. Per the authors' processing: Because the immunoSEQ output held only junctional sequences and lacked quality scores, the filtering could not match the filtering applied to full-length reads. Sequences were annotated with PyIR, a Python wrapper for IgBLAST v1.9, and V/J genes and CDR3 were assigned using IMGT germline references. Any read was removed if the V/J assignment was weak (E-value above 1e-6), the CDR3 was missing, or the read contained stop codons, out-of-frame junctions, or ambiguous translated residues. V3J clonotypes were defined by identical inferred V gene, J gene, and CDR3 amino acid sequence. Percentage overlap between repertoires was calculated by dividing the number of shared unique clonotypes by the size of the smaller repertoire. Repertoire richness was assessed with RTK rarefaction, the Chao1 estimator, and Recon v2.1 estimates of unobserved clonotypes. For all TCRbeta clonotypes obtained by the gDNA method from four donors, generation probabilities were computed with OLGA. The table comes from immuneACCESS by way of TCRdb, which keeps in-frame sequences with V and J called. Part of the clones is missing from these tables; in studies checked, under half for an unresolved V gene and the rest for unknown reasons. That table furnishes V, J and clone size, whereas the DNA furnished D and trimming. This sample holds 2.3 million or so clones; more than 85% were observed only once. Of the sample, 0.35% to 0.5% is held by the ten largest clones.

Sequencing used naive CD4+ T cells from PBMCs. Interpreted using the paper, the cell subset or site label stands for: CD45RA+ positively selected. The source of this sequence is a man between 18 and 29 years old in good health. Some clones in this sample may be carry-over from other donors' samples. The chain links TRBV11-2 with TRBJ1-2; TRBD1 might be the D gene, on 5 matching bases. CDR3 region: CASSAEYIPTANYGYTF. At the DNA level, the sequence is TGTGCCAGCAGCGCTGAATACATTCCGACAGCTAACTATGGCTACACCTTC.